Shown below are 24 T cell receptor beta chains from a single sample sequenced in a study of graft-versus-host responses after intestinal transplantation. Repertoires were generated with immunoSEQ multiplex PCR, while TCRdb's copy carries only in-frame clones and drops some. The table records 90,000 to 150,000 clones, around 93% of them present only once. Antigen specificity for these receptors is unknown. Sequenced material: unstimulated CD4+ T cells sorted from spleen or lymph node cells, taken before intestinal transplant. The source of these receptors is a human donor who received an intestinal transplant.

The rearrangement links TRBV2 to TRBJ1-5; a possible D gene is TRBD1 (5 bases). Germline-derived CDR1 and CDR2 are SNHLY and FYNNEI. The CDR3 has 14 amino acids. Trimming took off 6 bases at V and 6 bases at J, with 15 bases between the two ends. The CDR3 nucleotides are TGTGCCAGCAGGGCGGGGCCACGGGGTCAGCCCCAGCATTTT. Its protein is CASRAGPRGQPQHF.

The gene calls are TRBV10-2 and TRBJ2-1; 7 bases match TRBD2. Trimming took 7 bases from V and 5 from J; bases not matched to a gene: 8. This CDR3 contains 14 residues. Germline lookup yields CDR1 WSHSY and CDR2 SAAADI. The CDR3 region is CASTITGTNNEQFF. CDR3 DNA sequence: TGCGCCAGCACCATCACCGGGACTAACAATGAGCAGTTCTTC.

The chain combines TRBV30 with TRBJ1-2; D is undetermined. Trimming removed 0 bases at V and 5 bases at J, with 13 bases between. The CDR3 consists of 14 residues. Germline loops: CDR1 GTSNPN, CDR2 SVGIG (reference sequence). As DNA, the CDR3 is TGTGCCTGGAGTGTGAACTTAAGGCGGTATGGCTACACCTTC. Encoded protein: CAWSVNLRRYGYTF.

Only one count was recorded for this clone. This chain joins TRBV27 and TRBJ1-2, with D perhaps matching TRBD1 (5 bases). The CDR3 extends over 13 amino acids. Germline-derived CDR1 and CDR2 are MNHEY and SMNVEV (reference sequence). V lost 0 bases to trimming and J lost 4 bases, with 6 bases between them. CDR3 sequence reads: CASSLSGGYGYTF. The CDR3, as DNA: TGTGCCAGCAGTTTATCCGGGGGCTATGGCTACACCTTC.

V is TRBV19 and J is TRBJ2-4; the match to TRBD2 covers 12 bases. This CDR3 has 15 amino acids. The germline V gene has CDR1 LNHDA and CDR2 SQIVND (reference sequence). Unmatched junction bases numbered 3, after V lost 2 bases and J lost 7 bases. CDR3 coding DNA: TGTGCCAGTAGTATATACGGGACTAGCGGGAACATTCAGTACTTC. It is translated as CASSIYGTSGNIQYF.

The rearrangement uses TRBV5-4 and TRBJ2-3; D perhaps matches TRBD2 (6 bases). The CDR3 sequence is 14 residues long. Trimming stripped 2 bases from V and 2 bases from J, with 9 bases between. The germline V gene encodes CDR1 SGHNT and CDR2 YYREEE (reference sequence). The CDR3 sequence: CASSFGGPTDTQYF. For the CDR3, the DNA is TGTGCCAGCAGCTTCGGGGGACCCACAGATACGCAGTATTTT.

J is TRBJ2-3 and V is TRBV6-5; TRBD2 matches 9 bases. This CDR3 has 16 residues. CDR1 and CDR2 (germline): MNHEY, SVGAGI. V lost 2 bases to trimming and J lost 4 bases; unmatched junction nucleotides: 7. The CDR3 sequence: CASSYGGGRAADTQYF. DNA of the CDR3: TGTGCCAGCAGTTACGGGGGCGGGAGGGCCGCAGATACGCAGTATTTT.

J is TRBJ1-4 and V is TRBV18, with 7 bases aligning to TRBD1. Germline-derived CDR1 and CDR2 are KGHSH and LQKENI. The CDR3 has 15 residues. V shed 3 bases and J 3 bases; nucleotides not matched to a gene: 4. The CDR3 DNA sequence: TGTGCCAGCTCACCCGACAGGGTCTCTAATGAAAAACTGTTTTTT. Protein product: CASSPDRVSNEKLFF.

This chain connects TRBV28 to TRBJ1-2; D is perhaps TRBD1 (5 bases). The V and J ends lost 5 bases and 5 bases respectively, with 27 bases between them. CDR3 length equals 18 residues. The germline gives CDR1 MDHEN, CDR2 SYDVKM. The CDR3 DNA reads TGTGCCAGCAGTCCCGCCCGGGGCAGGGTGCTTATTATTTATGGCTACACCTTC. Protein: CASSPARGRVLIIYGYTF.

The DNA for the CDR3 is TGCGCCAGCAGCTCGCCTACAGGGACTGGAAACACCATATATTTT. It yields the protein CASSSPTGTGNTIYF. The gene calls are TRBV5-1 and TRBJ1-3, with D perhaps matching TRBD1 (6 bases). With 3 bases removed from V and 2 bases from J, the gap between germline ends came to 12 bases. CDR1 and CDR2 (germline): SGHRS, YFSETQ. The CDR3 contains 15 residues.

The V call is TRBV7-8, the J call TRBJ2-7; 12 bases are a match to TRBD2. CDR1 SGHVS and CDR2 FQNEAQ come from the germline V gene. V was pared by 5 bases and J by 2 bases, with 13 bases of the junction left unmatched. The CDR3 spans 18 residues. CDR3 in amino acids: CASSPRLAGAGTPYEQYF. In DNA form, the CDR3 reads TGTGCCAGCAGCCCAAGACTAGCGGGAGCGGGTACCCCCTACGAGCAGTACTTC.

In DNA form, the CDR3 reads TGTGCCAGCAGCCCGGCGGGACCCCTCTATGGCTACACCTTC. Its translation: CASSPAGPLYGYTF. J is TRBJ1-2 and V is TRBV7-9; weak D call: TRBD1 (5 bases). Trimming removed 5 bases at V and 4 bases at J, with 14 bases between. The CDR3 runs 14 residues. The germline CDR1 and CDR2 sequences are SEHNR and FQNEAQ (reference sequence).

This chain links TRBV6-5 with TRBJ2-4; D is uncertain. The CDR3 has 14 residues. Looked up from germline, CDR1 is MNHEY and CDR2 is SVGAGI. V was trimmed by 0 bases and J by 3 bases, leaving 6 bases between them. CDR3 coding DNA: TGTGCCAGCAGTTACTCGAACCTCAAAAACATTCAGTACTTC. It codes for CASSYSNLKNIQYF.

The chain couples TRBV7-3 to TRBJ2-5; tentatively, D is TRBD1 (6 bases). The J call could be wrong; TRBJ2-7 is a better fit for the DNA end. Germline CDR1 SGHTA, CDR2 FQGTGA. The length of the CDR3 is 14 residues. In DNA, the CDR3 is TGTGCCAGCAGCGATCAGGGGTCAGCCTACGAGCAGTACTTC. Amino acid sequence: CASSDQGSAYEQYF.

The chain couples TRBV30 to TRBJ1-4; 9 nucleotides line up with TRBD1. V lost 2 bases to trimming and J lost 6 bases; unmatched junction nucleotides: 10. This CDR3 has 16 residues. CDR1 and CDR2 from the germline V gene are GTSNPN and SVGIG (reference sequence). CDR3 sequence reads: CAWSRGLGQGYEKLFF. The CDR3 bases are TGTGCCTGGAGTCGGGGCCTAGGACAGGGGTATGAAAAACTGTTTTTT.

In regard to this clone: The identical CDR3 is also encoded by other nucleotide sequences in the sample. This chain connects TRBV2 to TRBJ1-2; 10 bases agree with TRBD1. CDR1 and CDR2 (germline): SNHLY, FYNNEI. The CDR3 extends over 13 amino acids. V was pared by 9 bases and J by 5 bases, with 6 bases of the junction left unmatched. The CDR3 DNA sequence: TGTGCCAGTTCCGGGACAGGGGATTATGGCTACACCTTC. This translates into CASSGTGDYGYTF.

V is TRBV28 and J is TRBJ2-1; D call uncertain. Trimming removed 6 bases from V and 8 bases from J, with 8 bases in between. This CDR3 is built from 11 residues. CDR1 and CDR2 (germline): MDHEN, SYDVKM. The CDR3 DNA is TGTGCCAGCAGCAGTAGTTATGAGCAGTTCTTC. Translation: CASSSSYEQFF.

This clone was seen a single time. The chain combines TRBV27 with TRBJ1-5; D not certain. V lost 1 base to trimming and J lost 5 bases, with 6 bases between them. There are 13 residues in the CDR3. Per the germline V gene, CDR1 is MNHEY and CDR2 is SMNVEV (reference sequence). In nucleotides, the CDR3 is TGTGCCAGCAGTTTATGGGGTGATCAGCCCCAGCATTTT. Its protein is CASSLWGDQPQHF.

The V gene is TRBV20-1, the J gene TRBJ2-5, with D unclear. The CDR3 loop spans 11 amino acids. The ends were cut back, 1 base at V and 4 bases at J, with 4 bases in the middle. Germline values: CDR1 DFQATT, CDR2 SNEGSKA (reference sequence). This CDR3 is CSARVRETQYF. CDR3 nucleotide sequence: TGCAGTGCTAGAGTACGAGAGACCCAGTACTTC.

The chain employs TRBV30 and TRBJ1-5, with 10 bases matching TRBD1. Germline assignment: CDR1 GTSNPN and CDR2 SVGIG (reference sequence). The CDR3 has 15 amino acids. The J segment lost 7 bases and the V segment lost 1 base, leaving 7 bases of the junction unmatched. The CDR3: CAWSGGQGVGQPQHF. CDR3 bases: TGTGCCTGGAGTGGCGGACAGGGGGTAGGACAGCCCCAGCATTTT.

The rearrangement joins TRBV4-2 to TRBJ2-1; 10 positions agree with TRBD2. There are 15 residues in the CDR3. In germline, CDR1 is LGHNA, CDR2 YNFKEQ. V dropped 5 bases and J dropped 7; count of bases not matched to a gene: 8. CDR3 DNA: TGTGCCAGCAGCTCATCTAGCGGGAGTTTTAATGAGCAGTTCTTC. This gives the protein CASSSSSGSFNEQFF.

The V gene is TRBV7-9, the J gene TRBJ2-1, with D possibly being TRBD2 (6 bases). Trimming removed 1 base from V and 5 bases from J, with 15 bases in between. CDR3 length equals 16 residues. The germline gives CDR1 SEHNR, CDR2 FQNEAQ (reference sequence). This CDR3 is CASSLGWDSPNNEQFF. CDR3 nucleotide sequence: TGTGCCAGCAGCTTAGGTTGGGACTCGCCCAACAATGAGCAGTTCTTC.

This chain uses TRBV13 with TRBJ2-1; tentatively, D is TRBD2 (5 bases). The length of the CDR3 is 14 residues. Trimming left V 4 bases short and J 4 bases short, with 11 bases between. The germline CDR1 and CDR2 sequences are PRHDT and FYEKMQ (reference sequence). The CDR3 loop reads CASSSFGEYNEQFF. The CDR3, as DNA: TGTGCCAGCAGCTCCTTTGGGGAGTACAATGAGCAGTTCTTC. Using reference TRBV13 and TRBJ2-1 for the parts outside the CDR3, the full variable domain is AAGVIQSPRHLIKEKRETATLKCYPIPRHDTVYWYQQGPGQDPQFLISFYEKMQSDKGSIPDRFSAQQFSDYHSELNMSSLELGDSALYFCASSSFGEYNEQFFGPGTRLTVL.

The CDR3 DNA sequence: TGTGCCTGGGTTCCCAGGGACTACTACGAGCAGTACTTC. Residues: CAWVPRDYYEQYF. The chain links TRBV30 to TRBJ2-7; 7 bases line up with TRBD2. In germline, CDR1 is GTSNPN, CDR2 SVGIG (reference sequence). Trimming cost V 5 bases and J 3 bases; bases outside gene matches: 7. The CDR3 covers 13 residues. Together with reference TRBV30 and TRBJ2-7, the CDR3 gives the full variable domain: SQTIHQWPATLVQPVGSPLSLECTVEGTSNPNLYWYRQAAGRGLQLLFYSVGIGQISSEVPQNLSASRPQDRQFILSSKKLLLSDSGFYLCAWVPRDYYEQYFGPGTRLTVT.